This TCR beta chain was sequenced in a study of beta chain features in type 1 diabetes. Broader study findings: At VDJ recombination sites, type 1 diabetes patients had fewer insertions and more deleted nucleotides.

Staining for CD45RO/CCR7/CD25/CD127/CD95/CD27 allowed sorting of CD4+ naive, central memory, regulatory and stem cell-like memory cells. Each sorted fraction was over 95% pure. With regard to this clone: As yet, its antigen is unknown. The same CDR3 arises from other DNA sequences in this sample as well.

The investigators reverse transcribed all of the isolated RNA, so they sequenced expressed TCRB transcripts. The average output of naive, central memory and regulatory T cell samples was approximately 3.8 million reads. TCRdb keeps only in-frame clones here, not all; method: immunoSEQ multiplex PCR. The table includes 150,000 to 200,000 clones, around an eighth detected once. This sequence was found in a woman between 18 and 30 years old in good health. Sequenced input: central memory CD4+ T cells from blood.

In DNA, the CDR3 is TGTGCCAGCAGTGCCAGTAACTATGGCTACACCTTC. Encoded protein: CASSASNYGYTF. The rearrangement joins TRBV2 to TRBJ1-2; D unresolved. Germline-derived CDR1 and CDR2 are SNHLY and FYNNEI. The CDR3 has 12 residues. Trimming removed 4 bases at V and 1 base at J, with 4 bases between. The full variable domain, with the rest looked up from reference TRBV2 and TRBJ1-2, is EPEVTQTPSHQVTQMGQEVILRCVPISNHLYFYWYRQILGQKVEFLVSFYNNEISEKSEIFDDQFSVERPDGSNFTLKIRSTKLEDSAMYFCASSASNYGYTFGSGTRLTVV.